This T cell receptor beta chain was recorded in a study of chemoradiotherapy in HPV16-positive cancers. Study summary: A couple of HPV16-positive patients' cells yielded candidate HPV-specific clones and common motifs.

This table comes from immunoSEQ multiplex PCR, and its TCRdb copy is limited to in-frame clones, with some not included. The sample lists roughly 29,000 clones, roughly nine tenths occurring once. Samples were taken several times over chemoradiotherapy. As concerns this clone: Its specificity is unknown.

The length of the CDR3 is 19 residues. CDR1 MNHNS and CDR2 SASEGT come from the germline V gene. The junction had 16 bases not matched to a gene; V was cut back by 4 bases and J by 2 bases. Study results and caveats: Functional assays defining HPV-specific T cells used only a couple of HPV16-positive patients.

Sequenced here: blood, sampled from a patient who underwent chemoradiotherapy. This clonotype was obtained from a human donor with HPV-associated anogenital cancer. The chain employs TRBV6-1 and TRBJ1-5; 8 bases map to TRBD1. CDR3 amino acids: CASSGRGTGGPSGNQPQHF. The DNA of the CDR3 is TGTGCCAGCAGTGGTAGGGGGACAGGCGGACCCTCGGGCAATCAGCCCCAGCATTTT.